There are many counts of the clone carrying this TCR beta chain. No antigen is known for it. These data are taken from a study of molecular identifiers for immune sequencing clone quantification. Study summary: Five aliquots were made in replicates from the RNA of about 19,000 or 110,000 naive CD8 cells, and four were sequenced. Overall study findings and caveats: Barcodes shared by identical TCR molecules could lead to underestimated sizes of highly expanded clones.

CDR1 and CDR2 from the germline V gene are MDHEN and SYDVKM. CDR3 length equals 17 residues. Trimming removed 2 bases at V and 4 bases at J, with 15 bases between. Naive CD8 T cells, phenotype CD8+CD4-CCR7+CD45RA+, were sorted. The authors built bulk TCR libraries by previously described methods with listed TCR primers. TCRdb used MiXCR to reprocess the PCR reads, holding one entry per CDR3 protein. The sample gives over 600,000 distinct CDR3 sequences, around 20% of which show up once; roughly 0.9% is in the top ten. Sequencing was done on a sample of naive CD8+ T cells from blood, with Jurkat cell RNA spiked in. The subset here: FACS-sorted CD8+CD4-CCR7+CD45RA+ naive T cells. The chain combines TRBV28 with TRBJ1-6; D gene ambiguous. This receptor was obtained from a human donor in good health. Some libraries in this study had Jurkat cell RNA spiked in. CDR3 protein: CASSLGPKQPYNSPLHF. For the CDR3, the DNA is TGTGCCAGCAGTTTAGGCCCAAAACAGCCGTATAATTCACCCCTCCACTTT.